Listed below are T cell receptor beta chains from one sample, sequenced in a study of blood T cells in healthy people across ages. TCRdb itself ran the 5' RACE reads through MiXCR, one entry per CDR3 protein. The table has around 1,000,000 distinct CDR3 sequences, approximately 25% seen once. This sample also appeared in a second study, on T cells of mothers and their children.

The sample consisted of blood. These receptors were taken from a girl aged 2-10 years in good health. CDR3s include the opening cysteine and the closing phenylalanine or tryptophan. Each record gives: clone size, D gene, V gene, J gene, CDR3 DNA, CDR3 protein. D genes are given only for firm matches. Clone size appears in some rows only: once, few, many, or a class for an expanded clone.

few	TRBD1	TRBV29-1	TRBJ1-2	TGCAGCGCCGGGACAGGGGATGGCTACACCTTC	CSAGTGDGYTF
few	NA	TRBV7-9	TRBJ2-4	TGTGCCAGCACAATAGGGGGGGAGAGGTACTTC	CASTIGGERYF
NA	TRBD2	TRBV28	TRBJ2-1	TGTGCCAGCAGTCCCCCTAGCGGGAGTGTATATGAGCAGTTCTTC	CASSPPSGSVYEQFF
NA	NA	TRBV2	TRBJ2-1	TGTGCCAGCAGTGAATTCGTGACAGGAGCCAATGAGCAGTTCTTC	CASSEFVTGANEQFF
few	NA	TRBV29-1	TRBJ2-5	TGCAGCGTTGGAGGGTTGGGTCTGGAGACCCAGTACTTC	CSVGGLGLETQYF
few	NA	TRBV6-1	TRBJ2-4	TGTGCCAGCGCCCTCTCCGGAAACATTCAGTACTTC	CASALSGNIQYF
few	NA	TRBV5-1	TRBJ2-7	TGCGCCAGCAGCTTGGGTGGTGGGCCCGCCTACGAGCAGTACTTC	CASSLGGGPAYEQYF
few	TRBD1	TRBV12-3/TRBV12-4	TRBJ1-5	TGTGCCAGCAGTCAACAGGGGGCTCGTCAGCCCCAGCATTTT	CASSQQGARQPQHF
NA	TRBD2	TRBV5-4	TRBJ2-1	TGTGCCAGCAGGGGGGGGACCGGGGAGTTCTTC	CASRGGTGEFF
NA	NA	TRBV2	TRBJ1-4	TGTGCCAGCAGCGGCGGTCCTACGAGCAGTTGGGCTAATGAAAAACTGTTTTTT	CASSGGPTSSWANEKLFF
NA	TRBD1	TRBV6-6	TRBJ2-7	TGTGCCAGCAGGGGGGGACAGGGGGATCCCTACGAGCAGTACTTC	CASRGGQGDPYEQYF
few	NA	TRBV6-2/TRBV6-3	TRBJ1-1	TGTGCCAGCAGTTACAAGGGGATCAACACTGAAGCTTTCTTT	CASSYKGINTEAFF
NA	TRBD2	TRBV4-1	TRBJ2-3	TGCGCCAGCAGCCACACCGGGACTAGTCCACCAGATACGCAGTATTTT	CASSHTGTSPPDTQYF
NA	NA	TRBV14	TRBJ1-1	TGTGCCAGCAGCCGTTCGGACAGCACTGAAGCTTTCTTT	CASSRSDSTEAFF
NA	NA	TRBV5-1	TRBJ2-5	TGCGCCAGCAGCTTGTCGCCAGGAGATAAGGAGACCCAGTACTTC	CASSLSPGDKETQYF
NA	TRBD2	TRBV20-1	TRBJ2-1	TGCAGTGCTATGCGAAGGCGGGGGGGCGTTGGAAATGAGCAGTTCTTC	CSAMRRRGGVGNEQFF
few	TRBD2	TRBV5-1	TRBJ2-5	TGCGCCAGCAGCTTGACAGCGGGAGATGAGACCCAGTACTTC	CASSLTAGDETQYF
NA	NA	TRBV5-6	TRBJ2-3	TGTGCCAGCAGCACCCTAGCGCCTAGCACAGATACGCAGTATTTT	CASSTLAPSTDTQYF
NA	NA	TRBV25-1	TRBJ1-5	TGTGCCCCCAGGAAGGGAGGGCATAGCAATCAGCCCCAGCATTTT	CAPRKGGHSNQPQHF
NA	NA	TRBV9	TRBJ2-5	TGTGCCAGCAGCGTGGCGGTAACATCGGGGGAGCAGTACTTC	CASSVAVTSGEQYF
few	NA	TRBV29-1	TRBJ2-5	TGCAGCGTCTGGAGGCAGGGAGTAGAGACCCAGTACTTC	CSVWRQGVETQYF
NA	NA	TRBV28	TRBJ2-2	TGTGCCAGCAGTTTATCCCCGGGCTCCCCCCCAGCCGGGGAGCTGTTTTTT	CASSLSPGSPPAGELFF
few	NA	TRBV2	TRBJ1-4	TGTGCCAGCAGACTCGGGACGGGTGAAAAACTGTTTTTT	CASRLGTGEKLFF
few	NA	TRBV6-2/TRBV6-3	TRBJ2-7	TGTGCCAGCAGTTACGGACCATTTATCTCCTACGAGCAGTACTTC	CASSYGPFISYEQYF
NA	NA	TRBV20-1	TRBJ1-2	TGCAGTGCTTCCCCTCAGGGGCTGTATGGCTACACCTTC	CSASPQGLYGYTF
many	NA	TRBV7-9	TRBJ2-7	TGTGCCAGCAGCTCCGGGACACATTACGAGCAGTACTTC	CASSSGTHYEQYF
few	NA	TRBV6-2/TRBV6-3	TRBJ2-7	TGTGCCAGCAGTTACGGGGGGAACCCCTACGAGCAGTACTTC	CASSYGGNPYEQYF
NA	NA	TRBV29-1	TRBJ2-1	TGCAGCGTTGTAACGTGGCAGAGCTCCTACAATGAGCAGTTCTTC	CSVVTWQSSYNEQFF
few	NA	TRBV29-1	TRBJ2-7	TGCAGCGTTGAAGATACCGGTATCGGGGTACCCTACGAGCAGTACTTC	CSVEDTGIGVPYEQYF
NA	TRBD2	TRBV20-1	TRBJ2-5	TGCAGTGCTAGAGATCATCTAGCGGCCCAAGAGACCCAGTACTTC	CSARDHLAAQETQYF
few	TRBD2	TRBV15	TRBJ2-7	TGTGCCACCAGCATGCACGGGAGGGGCTTGGACGAGCAGTACTTC	CATSMHGRGLDEQYF
NA	NA	TRBV7-9	TRBJ2-3	TGTGCCAGCAGCTCCCTACAGGGTCAACCAGATACGCAGTATTTT	CASSSLQGQPDTQYF
once	TRBD1	TRBV7-9	TRBJ2-1	TGTGCCAGCAGCTTTAGGGGGCTCGAAGAAGAGCAGTTCTTC	CASSFRGLEEEQFF
few	NA	TRBV3-1	TRBJ1-3	TGTGCCAGCAGCCAGGACCACGGTGGAAACACCATATATTTT	CASSQDHGGNTIYF
NA	NA	TRBV4-1	TRBJ2-5	TGCGCCAGCAGCCAAGTGTCGAGCGAGACCCAGTACTTC	CASSQVSSETQYF
once	NA	TRBV5-1	TRBJ2-1	TGCGCCAGCAGCTTCCAGGGAGGCGATGAGCAGTTCTTC	CASSFQGGDEQFF
NA	TRBD1	TRBV7-9	TRBJ1-5	TGTGCCAGCAGCCTTGACAGGGCCAATCAGCCCCAGCATTTT	CASSLDRANQPQHF
few	TRBD1	TRBV7-3	TRBJ1-1	TGTGCCAGCAGCTTACACAGGGGCACTGAAGCTTTCTTT	CASSLHRGTEAFF
few	NA	TRBV4-2	TRBJ2-7	TGTGCCTGCAGCTTATCCATGAGGACGACAGGAAGGGGCGAGCAGTACTTC	CACSLSMRTTGRGEQYF
many	TRBD1	TRBV11-3	TRBJ2-3	TGTGCCAGCAGCTCCTTGACAGGGGGCGGCACAGATACGCAGTATTTT	CASSSLTGGGTDTQYF
NA	NA	TRBV2	TRBJ2-5	TGTGCCAGCAGTGAGGCGGCGGTAGAGTACTTC	CASSEAAVEYF
few	NA	TRBV20-1	TRBJ1-4	TGCAGTGCTCAGACAGGTTTAAATGAAAAACTGTTTTTT	CSAQTGLNEKLFF
few	NA	TRBV29-1	TRBJ2-7	TGCAGCGTTCCCCGGACCGAACTGGGGGAGCAGTACTTC	CSVPRTELGEQYF
NA	TRBD2	TRBV28	TRBJ2-3	TGTGCCAGCAGTTTAGGGCTAGCGGAGATGAACACAGATACGCAGTATTTT	CASSLGLAEMNTDTQYF
NA	NA	TRBV7-2	TRBJ1-2	TGTGCCAGCAGCTTATCTGGACAGATCTATGGCTACACCTTC	CASSLSGQIYGYTF
few	TRBD1	TRBV5-1	TRBJ1-2	TGCGCCAGCAGCGGAATCGGGACAGCCTATGGCTACACCTTC	CASSGIGTAYGYTF
few	NA	TRBV20-1	TRBJ2-3	TGCAGTGCTAGAATCCCCATCGTTACTAGCACAGATACGCAGTATTTT	CSARIPIVTSTDTQYF